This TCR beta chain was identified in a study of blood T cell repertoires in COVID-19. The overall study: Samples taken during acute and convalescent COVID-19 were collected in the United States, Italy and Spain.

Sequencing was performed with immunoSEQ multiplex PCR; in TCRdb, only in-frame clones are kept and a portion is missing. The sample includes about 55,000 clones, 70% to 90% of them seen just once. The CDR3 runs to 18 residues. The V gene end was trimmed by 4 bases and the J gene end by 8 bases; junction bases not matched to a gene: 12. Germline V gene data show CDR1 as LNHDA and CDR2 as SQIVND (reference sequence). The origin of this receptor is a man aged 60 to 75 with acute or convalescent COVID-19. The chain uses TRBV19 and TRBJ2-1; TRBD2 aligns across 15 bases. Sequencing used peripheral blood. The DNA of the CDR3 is TGTGCCAGTAGTACCCTCCCCTGGACTAGCGGGAGGGCTGATGAGCAGTTCTTC. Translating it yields CASSTLPWTSGRADEQFF.